These T cell receptor beta chains were read from a single sample in a study of blood T cell repertoires in COVID-19. Sequenced by immunoSEQ multiplex PCR; TCRdb stores in-frame clones only, minus some. The sample contains roughly 400,000 clones, 85% to 90% of which appear only once. The sequencing sample was made of PBMCs or T cells enriched from blood (not recorded which). The receptors originated from a woman in her twenties or thirties who had recovered from COVID-19. CDR3s include the opening cysteine and the closing phenylalanine or tryptophan. Each record gives: J gene, CDR3 length, V gene, CDR3 protein.

j_call: TRBJ1-2; cdr3_length: 13; v_call: TRBV21-1; cdr3_aa: CASSKAGGVGYTF
j_call: TRBJ2-1; cdr3_length: 16; v_call: TRBV7-9; cdr3_aa: CASSFFPGLADNEQFF
j_call: TRBJ1-3; cdr3_length: 14; v_call: TRBV6-5; cdr3_aa: CAVRATISGNTIYF
j_call: TRBJ1-2; cdr3_length: 14; v_call: TRBV9; cdr3_aa: CASSVGRGSGGYTF
j_call: TRBJ1-6; cdr3_length: 16; v_call: TRBV24-1; cdr3_aa: CATSEGDRVLESPLHF
j_call: TRBJ1-2; cdr3_length: 14; v_call: TRBV19; cdr3_aa: CASSIPSGNYGYTF
j_call: TRBJ2-2; cdr3_length: 14; v_call: TRBV6-5; cdr3_aa: CASSPRPGNGELFF
j_call: TRBJ1-4; cdr3_length: 14; v_call: TRBV4-1; cdr3_aa: CASSQGEMDEKLFF
j_call: TRBJ1-4; cdr3_length: 12; v_call: TRBV7-9; cdr3_aa: CASSWRNEKLFF
j_call: TRBJ2-3; cdr3_length: 16; v_call: TRBV5-6; cdr3_aa: CASSFRGVVSTDTQYF
j_call: TRBJ2-3; cdr3_length: 15; v_call: TRBV2; cdr3_aa: CASPLRAGERDTQYF
j_call: TRBJ1-5; cdr3_length: 16; v_call: TRBV4-3; cdr3_aa: CASSQDLGQGYQPQHF
j_call: TRBJ2-1; cdr3_length: 16; v_call: TRBV4-2; cdr3_aa: CASSQDLAGGRNEQFF
j_call: TRBJ1-5; cdr3_length: 13; v_call: TRBV30; cdr3_aa: CAWGETGFQPQHF
j_call: TRBJ1-4; cdr3_length: 14; v_call: TRBV30; cdr3_aa: CAWSVNRGREKLFF
j_call: TRBJ1-4; cdr3_length: 12; v_call: TRBV12-3/TRBV12-4; cdr3_aa: CASSPEGGKLFF
j_call: TRBJ1-4; cdr3_length: 16; v_call: TRBV7-9; cdr3_aa: CASSLRDSLVNEKLFF
j_call: TRBJ2-5; cdr3_length: 13; v_call: TRBV7-9; cdr3_aa: CASSLYGGETQYF
j_call: TRBJ1-1; cdr3_length: 13; v_call: TRBV9; cdr3_aa: CASSKGDLVEAFF
j_call: TRBJ2-3; cdr3_length: 14; v_call: TRBV18; cdr3_aa: CASSPLGQGGTQYF
j_call: TRBJ1-6; cdr3_length: 16; v_call: TRBV13; cdr3_aa: CASSLSRRQRRSPLHF
j_call: TRBJ2-5; cdr3_length: 14; v_call: TRBV6-5; cdr3_aa: CASRNTGRRETQYF
j_call: TRBJ1-1; cdr3_length: 13; v_call: TRBV6-5; cdr3_aa: CATLFTGATEAFF
j_call: TRBJ2-2; cdr3_length: 16; v_call: TRBV10-2; cdr3_aa: CASSLVPPPDAGELFF
j_call: TRBJ1-1; cdr3_length: 14; v_call: TRBV7-2; cdr3_aa: CASSLRTPGAEAFF
j_call: TRBJ1-3; cdr3_length: 15; v_call: TRBV6-5; cdr3_aa: CASSTRGNSGNTIYF
j_call: TRBJ1-1; cdr3_length: 13; v_call: TRBV13; cdr3_aa: CASSLGARAEAFF
j_call: TRBJ2-5; cdr3_length: 12; v_call: TRBV10-3; cdr3_aa: CATRTNKETQYF
j_call: TRBJ2-5; cdr3_length: 17; v_call: TRBV5-8; cdr3_aa: CASSLEVGLPGGETQYF
j_call: TRBJ2-5; cdr3_length: 14; v_call: TRBV7-8; cdr3_aa: CASSRDIYQETQYF
j_call: TRBJ2-2; cdr3_length: 12; v_call: TRBV28; cdr3_aa: CASSGRTGKLFF
j_call: TRBJ2-7; cdr3_length: 15; v_call: TRBV28; cdr3_aa: CASRAPGQGSHEQYF
j_call: TRBJ1-5; cdr3_length: 13; v_call: TRBV12-3/TRBV12-4; cdr3_aa: CASAVSGVRPQHF
j_call: TRBJ1-1; cdr3_length: 15; v_call: TRBV18; cdr3_aa: CASSRVGGHGAEAFF
j_call: TRBJ1-1; cdr3_length: 16; v_call: TRBV5-4; cdr3_aa: CASSLNPGRGNTEAFF
j_call: TRBJ2-5; cdr3_length: 13; v_call: TRBV29-1; cdr3_aa: CSAAKRGTETQYF
j_call: TRBJ1-1; cdr3_length: 13; v_call: TRBV5-5; cdr3_aa: CASSATRNTEAFF
j_call: TRBJ2-7; cdr3_length: 15; v_call: TRBV7-2; cdr3_aa: CASSPTGPTSYEQYF
j_call: TRBJ1-1; cdr3_length: 13; v_call: TRBV15; cdr3_aa: CATSSDSYTEAFF